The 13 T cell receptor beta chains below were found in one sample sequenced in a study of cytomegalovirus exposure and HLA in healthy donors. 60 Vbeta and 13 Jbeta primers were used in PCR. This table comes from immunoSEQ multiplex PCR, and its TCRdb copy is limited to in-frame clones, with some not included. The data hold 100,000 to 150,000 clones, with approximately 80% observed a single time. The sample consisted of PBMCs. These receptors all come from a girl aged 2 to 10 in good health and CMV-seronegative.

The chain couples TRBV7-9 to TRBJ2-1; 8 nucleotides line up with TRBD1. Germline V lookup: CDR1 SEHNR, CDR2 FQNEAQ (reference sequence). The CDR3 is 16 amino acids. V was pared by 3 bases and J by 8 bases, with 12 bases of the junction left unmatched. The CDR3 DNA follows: TGTGCCAGCAGCTTCGATCCCCGGACAGGGTTTTATGAGCAGTTCTTC. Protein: CASSFDPRTGFYEQFF.

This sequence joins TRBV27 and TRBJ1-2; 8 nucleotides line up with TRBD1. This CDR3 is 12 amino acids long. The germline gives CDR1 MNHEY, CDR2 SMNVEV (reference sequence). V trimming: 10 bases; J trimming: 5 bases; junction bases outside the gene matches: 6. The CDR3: CATGQGGYGYTF. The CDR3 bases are TGTGCCACAGGACAGGGCGGGTATGGCTACACCTTC.

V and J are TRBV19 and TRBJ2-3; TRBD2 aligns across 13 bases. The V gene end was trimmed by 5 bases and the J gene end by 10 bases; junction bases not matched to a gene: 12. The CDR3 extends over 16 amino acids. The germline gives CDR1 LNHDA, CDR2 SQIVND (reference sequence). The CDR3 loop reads CASSEHRGLAGVPQYF. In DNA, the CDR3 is TGTGCCAGTAGTGAACACAGAGGACTAGCGGGAGTTCCGCAGTATTTT.

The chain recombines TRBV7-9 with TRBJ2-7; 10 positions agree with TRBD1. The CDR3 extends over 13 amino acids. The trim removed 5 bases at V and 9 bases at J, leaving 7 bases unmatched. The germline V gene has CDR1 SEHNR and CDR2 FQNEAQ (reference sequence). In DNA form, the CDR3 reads TGTGCCAGCAGCATAGACAGGGGGCTAGGGCAGTACTTC. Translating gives CASSIDRGLGQYF.

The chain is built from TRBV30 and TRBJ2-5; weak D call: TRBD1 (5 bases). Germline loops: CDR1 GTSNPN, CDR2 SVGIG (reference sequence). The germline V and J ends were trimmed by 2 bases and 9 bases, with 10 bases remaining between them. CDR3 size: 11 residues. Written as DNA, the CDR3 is TGTGCCTGGAGTTCAGGGCAGGCCCAGTACTTC. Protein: CAWSSGQAQYF.

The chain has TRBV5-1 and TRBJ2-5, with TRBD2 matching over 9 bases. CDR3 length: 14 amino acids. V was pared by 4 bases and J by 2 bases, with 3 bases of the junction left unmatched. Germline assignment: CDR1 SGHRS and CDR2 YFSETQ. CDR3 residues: CASSIGLAQETQYF. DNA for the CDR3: TGCGCCAGCAGCATAGGACTAGCGCAAGAGACCCAGTACTTC.

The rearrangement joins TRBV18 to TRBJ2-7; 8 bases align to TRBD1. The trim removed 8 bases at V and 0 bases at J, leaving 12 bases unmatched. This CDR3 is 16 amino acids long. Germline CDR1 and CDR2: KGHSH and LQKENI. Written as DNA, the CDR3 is TGTGCCAGCCCCGAAAACCGGGACAGGAACTCCTACGAGCAGTACTTC. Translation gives CASPENRDRNSYEQYF.

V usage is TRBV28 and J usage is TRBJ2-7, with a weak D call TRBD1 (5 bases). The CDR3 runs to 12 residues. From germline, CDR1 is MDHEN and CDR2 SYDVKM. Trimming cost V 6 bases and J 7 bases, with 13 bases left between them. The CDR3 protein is CASRTDIREQYF. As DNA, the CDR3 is TGTGCCAGCAGGACGGACATCCGGGAGCAGTACTTC.

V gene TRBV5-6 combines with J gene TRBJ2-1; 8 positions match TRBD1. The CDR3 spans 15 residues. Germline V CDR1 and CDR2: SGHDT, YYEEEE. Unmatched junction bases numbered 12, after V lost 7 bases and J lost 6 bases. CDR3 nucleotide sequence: TGTGCCAGCCGCGGAGGGCAGGGGGCCCGCAATGAGCAGTTCTTC. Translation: CASRGGQGARNEQFF.

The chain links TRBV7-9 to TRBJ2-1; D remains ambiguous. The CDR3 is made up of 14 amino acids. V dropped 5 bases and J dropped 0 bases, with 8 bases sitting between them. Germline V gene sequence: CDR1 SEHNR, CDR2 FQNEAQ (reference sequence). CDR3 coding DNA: TGTGCCAGCAGCGTGGAGAGCTCCTACAATGAGCAGTTCTTC. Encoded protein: CASSVESSYNEQFF. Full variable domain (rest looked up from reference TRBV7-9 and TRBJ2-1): DTGVSQNPRHKITKRGQNVTFRCDPISEHNRLYWYRQTLGQGPEFLTYFQNEAQLEKSRLLSDRFSAERPKGSFSTLEIQRTEQGDSAMYLCASSVESSYNEQFFGPGTRLTVL.

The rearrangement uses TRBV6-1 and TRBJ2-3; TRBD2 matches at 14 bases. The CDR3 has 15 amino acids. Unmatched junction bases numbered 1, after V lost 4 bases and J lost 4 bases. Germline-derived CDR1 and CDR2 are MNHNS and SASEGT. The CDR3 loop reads CASSAGLAGADTQYF. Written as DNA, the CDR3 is TGTGCCAGCAGTGCGGGACTAGCGGGAGCAGATACGCAGTATTTT.

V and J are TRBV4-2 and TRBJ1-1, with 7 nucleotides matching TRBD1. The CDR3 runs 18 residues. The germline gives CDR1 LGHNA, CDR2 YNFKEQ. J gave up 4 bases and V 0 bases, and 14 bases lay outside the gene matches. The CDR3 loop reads CASSQEGQSHELGTEAFF. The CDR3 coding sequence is TGTGCCAGCAGCCAAGAGGGACAGTCACATGAACTAGGCACTGAAGCTTTCTTT.

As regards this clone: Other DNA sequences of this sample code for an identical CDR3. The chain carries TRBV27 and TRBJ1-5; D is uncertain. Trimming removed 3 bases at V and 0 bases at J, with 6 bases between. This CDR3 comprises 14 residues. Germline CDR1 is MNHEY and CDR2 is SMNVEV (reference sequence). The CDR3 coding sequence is TGTGCCAGCAGTTTCCGGGATAGCAATCAGCCCCAGCATTTT. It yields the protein CASSFRDSNQPQHF.